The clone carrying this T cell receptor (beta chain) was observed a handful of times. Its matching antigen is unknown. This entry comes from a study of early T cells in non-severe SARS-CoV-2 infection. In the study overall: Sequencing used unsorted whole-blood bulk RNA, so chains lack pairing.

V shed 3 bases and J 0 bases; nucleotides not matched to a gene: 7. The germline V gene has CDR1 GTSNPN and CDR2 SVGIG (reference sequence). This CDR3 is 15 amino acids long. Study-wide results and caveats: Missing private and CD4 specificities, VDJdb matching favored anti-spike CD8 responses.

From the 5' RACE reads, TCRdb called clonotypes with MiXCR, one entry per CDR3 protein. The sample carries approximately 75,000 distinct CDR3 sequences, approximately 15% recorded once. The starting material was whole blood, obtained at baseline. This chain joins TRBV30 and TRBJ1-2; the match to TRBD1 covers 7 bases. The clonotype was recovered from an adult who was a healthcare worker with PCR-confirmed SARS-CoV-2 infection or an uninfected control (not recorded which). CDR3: CAWRNDRDANYGYTF. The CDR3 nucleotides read TGTGCCTGGAGGAACGACAGGGACGCTAACTATGGCTACACCTTC.